These T cell receptor beta chains were read from a single sample in a study of T cells in Graves' hyperthyroidism and ophthalmopathy. Each CDR3 protein gets one entry after TCRdb re-called the multiplex PCR reads with MiXCR. This table holds approximately 690,000 distinct CDR3 sequences, about 14% found once. Sample: blood. Source of these receptors: a woman in her 50s with Graves' ophthalmopathy. CDR3s include the opening cysteine and the closing phenylalanine or tryptophan. D genes are given only for firm matches. The listing skips clone size in some rows; elsewhere it reads once, few, many or a size class.

TRBD2 - TRBJ2-1 TRBV3-1 TGTGCCAGCAGCCAAGATCTAGCGGGGGTTTACAATGAGCAGTTCTTC CASSQDLAGVYNEQFF
TRBD2 many TRBJ2-5 TRBV28 TGTGCCAGCAGTTTGATAGCGGGAGTTGAGACCCAGTACTTC CASSLIAGVETQYF
- few TRBJ2-1 TRBV14 TGTGCCAGCAGCCAAAGTTGGGGGAAGGGCTCCTACAATGAGCAGTTCTTC CASSQSWGKGSYNEQFF
TRBD2 few TRBJ2-7 TRBV28 TGTGCCAGCAGTTCTTTAGCGGGAGAGTGGTACGAGCAGTACTTC CASSSLAGEWYEQYF
TRBD2 - TRBJ2-7 TRBV20-1 TGCAGTGCTAGAGGGCTAGCGGAACACTACGAGCAGTACTTC CSARGLAEHYEQYF
TRBD1 - TRBJ1-4 TRBV9 TGTGCCAGCAGCGTAGGACAGGGAGGGAATGAAGAACTGTTTTTT CASSVGQGGNEELFF
- many TRBJ2-1 TRBV14 TGTGCCAGCAGCCAAACTAGCCTCAATGAGCAGTTCTTC CASSQTSLNEQFF
- few TRBJ2-1 TRBV9 TGTGCCAGCAGCGTAGCTACGGGCAGCTCCTACAATGAGCAGTTCTTC CASSVATGSSYNEQFF
- - TRBJ2-7 TRBV3-1 TGTGCCAGCAGTCTAGGCCCGTACAATGAGCAGTACTTC CASSLGPYNEQYF
- - TRBJ1-5 TRBV19 TGTGCCAGTAGTATAGAAGATCAGCCCCAGCATTTT CASSIEDQPQHF
- many TRBJ2-5 TRBV20-1 TGCAGTGCTAGAGATCGGTTAGCGGATACACAAGAGACCCAGTACTTC CSARDRLADTQETQYF
- many TRBJ2-3 TRBV2 TGTGCCAGCAAGTTTGGTACTAGCACAGATACGCAGTATTTT CASKFGTSTDTQYF
- few TRBJ2-1 TRBV27 TGTGCCAGCAGGGTTAGTGGCAATGAGCAGTTCTTC CASRVSGNEQFF
TRBD2 - TRBJ2-5 TRBV9 TGTGCCAGCAGCGCGTTAGCGGGAAACCAAGAGACCCAGTACTTC CASSALAGNQETQYF
TRBD2 many TRBJ2-1 TRBV20-1 TGCAGTCCGATGTTGGCGGGAGTCTACAATGAGCAGTTCTTC CSPMLAGVYNEQFF
TRBD2 many TRBJ2-3 TRBV28 TGTGCCAGCAAATACGGGACTAGCGGGAGTTTGAGCACAGATACGCAGTATTTT CASKYGTSGSLSTDTQYF
- - TRBJ2-6 TRBV4-3 TGCGCCAGCAGCCAAGATCCTAGGGCTGGGGCCAACGTCCTGACTTTC CASSQDPRAGANVLTF
- many TRBJ2-3 TRBV6-1 TGTGCCAGCAGTGATAGATGGATTTCTGGGACCACAGATACGCAGTATTTT CASSDRWISGTTDTQYF
- - TRBJ2-6 TRBV5-1 TGCGCCAGCAGCTTGAATGCTAGGCAGGGCAGCTCTGGGGCCAACGTCCTGACTTTC CASSLNARQGSSGANVLTF
- few TRBJ2-1 TRBV24-1 TGTGCCACCAGTGATTTGGGCGGGACGACCTACAATGAGCAGTTCTTC CATSDLGGTTYNEQFF
- many TRBJ1-1 TRBV3-1 TGTGCCAGCGAACCTCCAGGTAGTGCCACTGAAGCTTTCTTT CASEPPGSATEAFF
- many TRBJ2-3 TRBV28 TGTGCCAGCAGTTTACTCGACAAGCCGCAGTATTTT CASSLLDKPQYF
TRBD2 few TRBJ2-3 TRBV20-1 TGCAGTGCAGGGAGCGGGGCGGATACGCAGTATTTT CSAGSGADTQYF
- many TRBJ1-1 TRBV6-1 TGTGCCAGCAGGACAGAACTGAAGAACACTGAAGCTTTCTTT CASRTELKNTEAFF
- many TRBJ2-1 TRBV28 TGTGCCAGCCGGGACCCTACCTACAATGAGCAGTTCTTC CASRDPTYNEQFF
- - TRBJ2-5 TRBV28 TGTGCCAGCAGGCCCTTGAGGGGATTTTGGGAAGAGACCCAGTACTTC CASRPLRGFWEETQYF
TRBD1 - TRBJ1-2 TRBV4-1 TGCGCCAGCAGCCAGGACTCCGGACAGGGCCGTTATGGCTACACCTTC CASSQDSGQGRYGYTF
- many TRBJ2-1 TRBV7-2 TGTGCCAGCAGCCCCAGCGGACCCATTGAGCAGTTCTTC CASSPSGPIEQFF
- many TRBJ1-2 TRBV18 TGTGCCAGCTCACCGCGCATTGCAGGTCAGAACTATGGCTACACCTTC CASSPRIAGQNYGYTF
- many TRBJ1-1 TRBV27 TGTGCCAGCAGTTCACTAGGGAGCACTGAAGCTTTCTTT CASSSLGSTEAFF
- many TRBJ1-1 TRBV9 TGTGCCAGCAGCGGTAAAGGGGCGAACACTGAAGCTTTCTTT CASSGKGANTEAFF
- many TRBJ2-3 TRBV28 TGTGCCAGCAAGAGCGCAGATACGCAGTATTTT CASKSADTQYF
TRBD1 many TRBJ2-5 TRBV12-3/TRBV12-4 TGTGCCAGTGACAGGGAAGAAATCCAAGAGACCCAGTACTTC CASDREEIQETQYF
- few TRBJ1-1 TRBV6-6 TGTGCCAGCAGTTATCAGACCCTCCCCGGGGACACTGAAGCTTTCTTT CASSYQTLPGDTEAFF
TRBD1 - TRBJ2-7 TRBV29-1 TGCAGCGTTGAAGATGCTGGGACAGGTCCTTACTACGAGCAGTACTTC CSVEDAGTGPYYEQYF
TRBD1 many TRBJ2-7 TRBV20-1 TGCAGTGCAACAACAGGGGGCTTAAGCTCCTACGAGCAGTACTTC CSATTGGLSSYEQYF
TRBD1 many TRBJ1-2 TRBV27 TGTGCCAGCAGTCCTTGGACAGGAAATAACTATGGCTACACCTTC CASSPWTGNNYGYTF
- - TRBJ2-5 TRBV24-1 TGTGCCACCAGTGTCGGTTCGATTAGACAAGAGACCCAGTACTTC CATSVGSIRQETQYF
- - TRBJ2-1 TRBV18 TGTGCCAGCTCACCGAACCTGGGTGAGCAGTTCTTC CASSPNLGEQFF
TRBD2 many TRBJ2-1 TRBV20-1 TGCAGTGCTAGAGATCCCGGGACTAGTCTGACCTACAATGAGCAGTTCTTC CSARDPGTSLTYNEQFF
TRBD2 - TRBJ2-3 TRBV4-3 TGCGCCAGCAGCCACAGGCCTAGCGGGAGTGCCGGCACAGATACGCAGTATTTT CASSHRPSGSAGTDTQYF
TRBD1 many TRBJ2-1 TRBV24-1 TGTGCCACCAGTGATTTACGGACAGGGAGCTCCTACAATGAGCAGTTCTTC CATSDLRTGSSYNEQFF
- many TRBJ2-7 TRBV12-3/TRBV12-4 TGTGCCAGCAGTTTAGAGGGGCGGGCCACCCGGGGATACGAGCAGTACTTC CASSLEGRATRGYEQYF